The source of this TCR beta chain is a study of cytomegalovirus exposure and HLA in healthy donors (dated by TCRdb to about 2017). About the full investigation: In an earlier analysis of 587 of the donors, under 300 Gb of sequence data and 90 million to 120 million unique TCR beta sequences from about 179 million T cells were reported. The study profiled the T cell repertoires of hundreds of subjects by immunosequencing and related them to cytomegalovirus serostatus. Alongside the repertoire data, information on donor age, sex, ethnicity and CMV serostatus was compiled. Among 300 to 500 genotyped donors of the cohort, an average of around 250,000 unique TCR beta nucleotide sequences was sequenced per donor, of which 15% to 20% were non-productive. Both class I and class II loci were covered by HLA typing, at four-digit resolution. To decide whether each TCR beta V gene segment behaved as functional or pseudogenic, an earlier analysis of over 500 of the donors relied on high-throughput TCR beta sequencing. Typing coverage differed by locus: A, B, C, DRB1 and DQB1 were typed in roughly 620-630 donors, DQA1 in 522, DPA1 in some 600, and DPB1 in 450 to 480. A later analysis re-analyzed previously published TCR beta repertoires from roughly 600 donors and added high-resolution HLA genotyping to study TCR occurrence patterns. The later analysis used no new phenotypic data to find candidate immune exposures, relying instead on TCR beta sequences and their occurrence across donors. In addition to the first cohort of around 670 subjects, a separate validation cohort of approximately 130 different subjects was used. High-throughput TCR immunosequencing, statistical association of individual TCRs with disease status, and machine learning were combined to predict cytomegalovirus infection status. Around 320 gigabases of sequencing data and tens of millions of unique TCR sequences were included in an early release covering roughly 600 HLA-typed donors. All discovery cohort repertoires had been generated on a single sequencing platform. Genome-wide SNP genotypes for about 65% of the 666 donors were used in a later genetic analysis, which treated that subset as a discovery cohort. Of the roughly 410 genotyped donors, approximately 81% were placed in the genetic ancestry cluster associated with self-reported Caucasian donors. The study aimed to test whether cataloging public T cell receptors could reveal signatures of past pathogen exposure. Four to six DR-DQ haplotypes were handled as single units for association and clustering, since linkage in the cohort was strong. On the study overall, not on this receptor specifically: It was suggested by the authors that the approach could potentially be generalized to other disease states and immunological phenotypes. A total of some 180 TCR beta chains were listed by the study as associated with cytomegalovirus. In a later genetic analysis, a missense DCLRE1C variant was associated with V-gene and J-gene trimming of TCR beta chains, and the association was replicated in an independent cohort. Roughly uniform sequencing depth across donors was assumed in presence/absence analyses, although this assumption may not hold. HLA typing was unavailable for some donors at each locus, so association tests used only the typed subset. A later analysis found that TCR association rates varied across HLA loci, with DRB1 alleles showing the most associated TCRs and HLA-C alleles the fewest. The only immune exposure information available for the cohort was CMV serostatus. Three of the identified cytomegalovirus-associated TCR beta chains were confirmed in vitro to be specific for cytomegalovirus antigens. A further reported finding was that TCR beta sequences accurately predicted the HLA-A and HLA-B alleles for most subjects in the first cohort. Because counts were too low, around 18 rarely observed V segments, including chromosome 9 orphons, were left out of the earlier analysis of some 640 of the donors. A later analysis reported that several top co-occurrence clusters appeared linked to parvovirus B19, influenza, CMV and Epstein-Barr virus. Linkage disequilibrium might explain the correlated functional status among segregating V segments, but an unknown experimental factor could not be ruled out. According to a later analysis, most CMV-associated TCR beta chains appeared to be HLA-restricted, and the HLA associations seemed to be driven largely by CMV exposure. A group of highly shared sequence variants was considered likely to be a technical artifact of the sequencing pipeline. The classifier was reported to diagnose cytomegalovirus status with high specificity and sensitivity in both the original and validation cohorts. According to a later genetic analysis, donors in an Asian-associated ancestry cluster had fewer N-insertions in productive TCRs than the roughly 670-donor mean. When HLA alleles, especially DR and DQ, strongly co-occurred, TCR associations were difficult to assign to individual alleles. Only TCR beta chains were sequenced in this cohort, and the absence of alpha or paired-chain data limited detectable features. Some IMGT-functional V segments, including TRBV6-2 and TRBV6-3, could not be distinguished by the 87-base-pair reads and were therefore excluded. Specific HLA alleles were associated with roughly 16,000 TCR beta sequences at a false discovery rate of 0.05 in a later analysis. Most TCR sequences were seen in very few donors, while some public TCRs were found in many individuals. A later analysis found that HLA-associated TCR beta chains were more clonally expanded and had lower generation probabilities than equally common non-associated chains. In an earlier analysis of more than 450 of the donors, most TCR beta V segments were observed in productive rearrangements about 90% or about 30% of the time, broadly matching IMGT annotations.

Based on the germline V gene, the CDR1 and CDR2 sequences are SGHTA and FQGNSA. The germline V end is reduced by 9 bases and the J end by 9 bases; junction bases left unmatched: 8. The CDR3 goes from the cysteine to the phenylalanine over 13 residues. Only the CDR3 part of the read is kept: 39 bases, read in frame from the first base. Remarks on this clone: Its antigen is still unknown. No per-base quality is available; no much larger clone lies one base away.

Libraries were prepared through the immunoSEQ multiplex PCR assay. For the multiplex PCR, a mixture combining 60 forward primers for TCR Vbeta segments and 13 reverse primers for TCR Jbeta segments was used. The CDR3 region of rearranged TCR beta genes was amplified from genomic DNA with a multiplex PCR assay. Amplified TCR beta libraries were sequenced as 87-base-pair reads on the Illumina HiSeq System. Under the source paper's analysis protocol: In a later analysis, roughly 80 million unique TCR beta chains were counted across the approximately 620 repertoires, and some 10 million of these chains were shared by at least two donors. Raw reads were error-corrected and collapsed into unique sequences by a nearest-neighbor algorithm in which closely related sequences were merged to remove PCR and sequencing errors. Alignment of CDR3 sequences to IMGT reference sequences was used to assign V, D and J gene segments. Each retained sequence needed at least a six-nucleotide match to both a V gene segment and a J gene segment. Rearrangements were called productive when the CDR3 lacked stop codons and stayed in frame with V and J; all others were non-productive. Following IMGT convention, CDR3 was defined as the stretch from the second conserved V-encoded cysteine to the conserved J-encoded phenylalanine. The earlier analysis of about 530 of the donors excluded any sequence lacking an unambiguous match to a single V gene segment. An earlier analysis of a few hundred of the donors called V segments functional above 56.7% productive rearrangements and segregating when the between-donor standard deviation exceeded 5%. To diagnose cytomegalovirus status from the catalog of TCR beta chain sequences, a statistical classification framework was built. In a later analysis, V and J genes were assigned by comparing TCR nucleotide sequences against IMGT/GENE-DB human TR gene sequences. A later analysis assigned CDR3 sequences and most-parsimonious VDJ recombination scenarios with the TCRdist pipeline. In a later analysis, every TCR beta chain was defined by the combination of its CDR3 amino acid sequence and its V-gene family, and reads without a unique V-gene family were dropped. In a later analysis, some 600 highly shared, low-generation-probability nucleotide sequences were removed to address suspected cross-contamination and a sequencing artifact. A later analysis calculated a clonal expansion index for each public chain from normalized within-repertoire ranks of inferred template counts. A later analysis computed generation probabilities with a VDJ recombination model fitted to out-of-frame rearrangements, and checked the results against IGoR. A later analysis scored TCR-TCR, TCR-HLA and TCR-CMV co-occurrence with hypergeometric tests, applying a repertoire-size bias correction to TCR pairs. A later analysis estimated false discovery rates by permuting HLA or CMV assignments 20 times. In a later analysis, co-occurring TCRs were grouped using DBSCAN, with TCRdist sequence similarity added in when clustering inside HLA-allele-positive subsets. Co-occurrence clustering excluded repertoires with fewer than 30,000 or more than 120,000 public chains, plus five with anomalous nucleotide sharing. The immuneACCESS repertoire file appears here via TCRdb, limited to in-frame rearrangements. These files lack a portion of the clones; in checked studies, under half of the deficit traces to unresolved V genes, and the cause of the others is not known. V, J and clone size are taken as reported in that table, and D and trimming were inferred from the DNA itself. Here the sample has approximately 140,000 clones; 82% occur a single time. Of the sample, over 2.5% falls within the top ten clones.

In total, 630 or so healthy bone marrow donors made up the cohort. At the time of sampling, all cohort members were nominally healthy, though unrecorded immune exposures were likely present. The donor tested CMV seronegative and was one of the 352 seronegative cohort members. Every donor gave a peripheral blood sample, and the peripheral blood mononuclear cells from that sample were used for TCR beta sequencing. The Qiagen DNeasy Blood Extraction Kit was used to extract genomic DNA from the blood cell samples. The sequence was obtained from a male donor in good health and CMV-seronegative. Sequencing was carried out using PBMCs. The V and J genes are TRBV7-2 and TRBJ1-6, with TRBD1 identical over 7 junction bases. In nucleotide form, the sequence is TGTGCCAGTAGACAGGGTGCGGCTTCACCCCTCCACTTT. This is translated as CASRQGAASPLHF.